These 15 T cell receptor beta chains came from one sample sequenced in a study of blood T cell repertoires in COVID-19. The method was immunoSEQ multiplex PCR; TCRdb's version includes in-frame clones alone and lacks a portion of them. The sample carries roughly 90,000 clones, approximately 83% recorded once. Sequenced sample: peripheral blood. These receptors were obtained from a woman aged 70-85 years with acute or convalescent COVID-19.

The CDR3 region has the DNA TGCGCCAGCAGCCCATTAGGACTAGAGGGAGGGGCGGGCGAGACCCAGTACTTC. Translated, it gives CASSPLGLEGGAGETQYF. V and J are TRBV5-1 and TRBJ2-5, with 7 bases fitting TRBD2. Germline CDR1 and CDR2: SGHRS and YFSETQ. The CDR3 loop spans 18 amino acids. V shed 4 bases and J 5 bases; nucleotides not matched to a gene: 20.

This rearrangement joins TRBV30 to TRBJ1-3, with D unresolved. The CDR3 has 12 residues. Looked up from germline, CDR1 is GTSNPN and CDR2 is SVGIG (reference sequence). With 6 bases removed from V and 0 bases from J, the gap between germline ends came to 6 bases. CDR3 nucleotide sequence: TGTGCCTGTGGGCTCTCTGGAAACACCATATATTTT. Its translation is CACGLSGNTIYF.

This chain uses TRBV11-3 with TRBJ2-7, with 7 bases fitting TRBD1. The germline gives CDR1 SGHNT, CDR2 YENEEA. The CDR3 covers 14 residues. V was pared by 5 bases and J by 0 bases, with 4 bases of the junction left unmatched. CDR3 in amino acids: CASSKGQSSYEQYF. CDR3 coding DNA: TGTGCCAGCAGCAAGGGACAGAGCTCCTACGAGCAGTACTTC.

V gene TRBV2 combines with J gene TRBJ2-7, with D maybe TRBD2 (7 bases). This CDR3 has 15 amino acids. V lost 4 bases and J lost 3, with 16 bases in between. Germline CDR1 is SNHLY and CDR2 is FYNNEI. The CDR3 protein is CASSVGGAPNYEQYF. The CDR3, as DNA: TGTGCCAGCAGTGTAGGGGGGGCTCCGAACTACGAGCAGTACTTC.

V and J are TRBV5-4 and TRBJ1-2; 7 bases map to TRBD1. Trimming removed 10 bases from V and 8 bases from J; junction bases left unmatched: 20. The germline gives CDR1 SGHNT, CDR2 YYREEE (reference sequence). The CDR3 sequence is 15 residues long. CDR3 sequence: CAGRTGVSLPGGYTF. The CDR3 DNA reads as TGTGCCGGACGGACAGGCGTTTCTCTCCCTGGCGGCTACACCTTC.

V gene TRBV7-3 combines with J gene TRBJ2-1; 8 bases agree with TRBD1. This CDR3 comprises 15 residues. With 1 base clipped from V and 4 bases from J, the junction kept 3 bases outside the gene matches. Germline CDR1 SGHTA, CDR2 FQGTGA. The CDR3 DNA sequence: TGTGCCAGCAGCTTAATCAGGGGGCCTTACAATGAGCAGTTCTTC. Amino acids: CASSLIRGPYNEQFF.

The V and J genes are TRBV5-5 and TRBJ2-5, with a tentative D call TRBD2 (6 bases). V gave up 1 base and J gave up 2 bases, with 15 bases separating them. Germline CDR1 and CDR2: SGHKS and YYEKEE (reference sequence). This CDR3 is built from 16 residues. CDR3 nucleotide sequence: TGTGCCAGCAGCTTGCGTCTTGCGGGGTATCAAGAGACCCAGTACTTC. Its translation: CASSLRLAGYQETQYF.

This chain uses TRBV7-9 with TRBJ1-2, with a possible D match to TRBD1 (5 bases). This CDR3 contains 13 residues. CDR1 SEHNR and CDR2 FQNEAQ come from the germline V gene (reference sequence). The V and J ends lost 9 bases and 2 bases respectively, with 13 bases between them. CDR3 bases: TGTGCCAGTTACAGGAGCTCGAACTATGGCTACACCTTC. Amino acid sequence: CASYRSSNYGYTF.

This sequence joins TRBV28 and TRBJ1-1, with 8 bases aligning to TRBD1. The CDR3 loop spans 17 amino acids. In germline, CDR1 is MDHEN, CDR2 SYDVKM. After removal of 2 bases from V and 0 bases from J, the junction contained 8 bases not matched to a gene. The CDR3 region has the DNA TGTGCCAGCAGTTTACCGGGGACAGGTTATATGAACACTGAAGCTTTCTTT. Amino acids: CASSLPGTGYMNTEAFF.

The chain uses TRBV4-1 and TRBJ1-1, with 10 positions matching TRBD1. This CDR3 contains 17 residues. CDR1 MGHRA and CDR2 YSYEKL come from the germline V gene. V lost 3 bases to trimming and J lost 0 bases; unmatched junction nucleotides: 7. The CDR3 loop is CASSHRQGASLNTEAFF. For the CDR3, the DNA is TGCGCCAGCAGCCACAGACAGGGGGCGAGTTTGAACACTGAAGCTTTCTTT.

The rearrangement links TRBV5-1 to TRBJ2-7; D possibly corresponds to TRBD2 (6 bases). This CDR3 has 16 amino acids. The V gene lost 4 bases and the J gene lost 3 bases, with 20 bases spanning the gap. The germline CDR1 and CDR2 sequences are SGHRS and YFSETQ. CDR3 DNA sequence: TGCGCCAGCAGCCCGGGTGTTTTGGGGGGTAACTACGAGCAGTACTTC. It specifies CASSPGVLGGNYEQYF.

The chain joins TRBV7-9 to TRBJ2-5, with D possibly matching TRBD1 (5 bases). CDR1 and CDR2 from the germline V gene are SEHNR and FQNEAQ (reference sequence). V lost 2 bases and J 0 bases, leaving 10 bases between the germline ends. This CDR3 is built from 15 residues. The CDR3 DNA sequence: TGTGCCAGCAGCTTAAGAACAGGATACCAAGAGACCCAGTACTTC. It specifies CASSLRTGYQETQYF.

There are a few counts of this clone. CDR3 coding DNA: TGTGCCAGCCAACGCTCCGTAGACACTGAAGCTTTCTTT. This translates into CASQRSVDTEAFF. The V call is TRBV12-3 or TRBV12-4, the J call TRBJ1-1; D is uncertain. V gave up 8 bases and J gave up 3 bases, with 13 bases separating them. The CDR3 runs 13 residues.

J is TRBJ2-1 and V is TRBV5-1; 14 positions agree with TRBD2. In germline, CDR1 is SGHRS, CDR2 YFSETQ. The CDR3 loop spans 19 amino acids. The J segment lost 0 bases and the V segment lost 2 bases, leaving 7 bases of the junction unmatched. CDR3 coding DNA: TGCGCCAGCAGCTTTGGGACTAGCGGGGGCCCAAGCTCCTACAATGAGCAGTTCTTC. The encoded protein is CASSFGTSGGPSSYNEQFF.

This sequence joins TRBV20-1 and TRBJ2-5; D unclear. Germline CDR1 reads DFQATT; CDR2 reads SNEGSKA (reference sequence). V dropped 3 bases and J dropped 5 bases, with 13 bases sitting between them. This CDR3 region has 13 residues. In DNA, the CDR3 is TGCAGTGCTAGTTCGGGTGGTGGGGAGACCCAGTACTTC. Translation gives CSASSGGGETQYF.